This TCR beta chain was recovered during a study of CD8 T cells in ankylosing spondylitis. Points from the study as a whole: There was reportedly significant enrichment of clones that were disease-linked in matched ankylosing spondylitis synovial fluid. Seemingly distinctive of ankylosing spondylitis blood was a TCR beta motif formed by eight highly homologous variants. Clones linked to disease, bearing a CD8+ phenotype, were relatively rare in peripheral blood.

The junction had 10 bases not matched to a gene; V was cut back by 4 bases and J by 7 bases. Germline V lookup: CDR1 KGHDR, CDR2 SFDVKD. This CDR3 contains 17 residues. Only a few counts were recorded for this clonotype. Its antigen is not identified. Making the TCR beta libraries involved quantitative 5'-RACE with molecular barcodes. TCRdb reprocessed the 5' RACE reads with MiXCR, giving one entry per CDR3 protein. The sample includes around 480,000 distinct CDR3 sequences, roughly 17% of them seen just once. The V and J genes are TRBV24-1 and TRBJ2-1; 12 positions match TRBD2. The sample comprised blood, either unsorted or a sorted T cell fraction (not recorded which). The receptor was isolated from a male donor with ankylosing spondylitis. The CDR3 bases are TGTGCCACCAGTGACTCCCCTAGCGGGGGGGCCACTAATGAGCAGTTCTTC. Translating gives CATSDSPSGGATNEQFF.